This section outlines one T cell receptor beta chain sequence together with its context. Its antigen specificity is not known. Base qualities are not recorded, but no much larger clone differs from it by a single base. The library was produced with the immunoSEQ multiplex PCR assay. The table comes from immuneACCESS by way of TCRdb, which keeps in-frame sequences with V and J called. Part of the clones is missing from these tables; in studies checked, under half for an unresolved V gene and the rest for unknown reasons. This sample lists 50,000 to 70,000 clones; around 93% were detected once. The ten biggest clones cover more than 1.5% of the sample. This entry is derived from a study of T cell changes during pregnancy in multiple sclerosis (dated by TCRdb to the late 2010s). The study in broad terms: In women with multiple sclerosis, the researchers looked at how the T cell repertoire shifted as pregnancy progressed.

The germline V gene (reference sequence) supplies CDR1 SEHNR and CDR2 FQNEAQ. Between the V and J ends, shortened by 5 bases and 5 bases respectively, the junction contains 13 bases. The CDR3 measures 14 amino acids from cysteine to phenylalanine. Kept here is only the CDR3 DNA, which spans 42 bases and is read in frame from base 1. This TCR was recovered from a female donor with multiple sclerosis, enrolled in a pregnancy study. Sequenced here: peripheral blood, sampled after pregnancy. Rearrangement joined TRBV7-9 to TRBJ2-1; the D gene cannot be named for sure. The DNA sequence is as follows: TGTGCCAGCAGCCGCCTCGGCAGCGACAATGAGCAGTTCTTC. Its coded protein is CASSRLGSDNEQFF.